The 5 T cell receptor beta chains below were found in one sample sequenced in a study of cytomegalovirus exposure and HLA in healthy donors. Clones were sequenced by immunoSEQ multiplex PCR, and TCRdb holds only the in-frame ones, with some missing. The sample contains about 160,000 clones, 86% of which appear only once. The sequenced sample was PBMCs. The source is a woman aged 18-30 years in good health and CMV-seronegative.

CDR3 in amino acids: CAWSWDSSNQPQHF. In DNA, the CDR3 is TGTGCCTGGAGTTGGGACAGTAGCAATCAGCCCCAGCATTTT. This rearrangement joins TRBV30 to TRBJ1-5; 7 bases fit TRBD1. This CDR3 is 14 amino acids long. J lost 0 bases, V lost 2 bases, and 1 base had no gene match. Per the germline V gene, CDR1 is GTSNPN and CDR2 is SVGIG (reference sequence).

V is TRBV5-4 and J is TRBJ2-7; TRBD1 might be the D (5 bases). The CDR3 has 14 amino acids. V gave up 0 bases and J gave up 5 bases, with 12 bases separating them. Germline assignment: CDR1 SGHNT and CDR2 YYREEE (reference sequence). The CDR3: CASSLGRVGNEQYF. CDR3 sequence (DNA): TGTGCCAGCAGCTTGGGCAGGGTGGGAAACGAGCAGTACTTC.

The sample holds a few counts of this clone. The chain couples TRBV7-9 to TRBJ1-1, with 7 nucleotides matching TRBD1. The ends lost 6 bases at V and 4 bases at J; junction bases unmatched: 5. The CDR3 is 13 residues long. Germline CDR1 is SEHNR and CDR2 is FQNEAQ (reference sequence). The CDR3 here is CASRPDRPTEAFF. CDR3 sequence (DNA): TGTGCCAGCAGACCGGACAGGCCCACTGAAGCTTTCTTT.

The chain recombines TRBV5-1 with TRBJ1-1, with 8 nucleotides matching TRBD1. Germline loops: CDR1 SGHRS, CDR2 YFSETQ. With 3 bases clipped from V and 4 bases from J, the junction kept 8 bases outside the gene matches. There are 15 residues in the CDR3. CDR3 sequence: CASSSWTGSGTEAFF. CDR3 coding DNA: TGCGCCAGCAGCTCGTGGACAGGGTCCGGCACTGAAGCTTTCTTT.

This chain connects TRBV2 to TRBJ2-1; 10 positions agree with TRBD1. The germline V gene encodes CDR1 SNHLY and CDR2 FYNNEI. Germline trimming cut 7 bases from V and 3 bases from J; bases unmatched to any gene: 9. The CDR3 is 16 amino acids. CDR3 coding DNA: TGTGCCAGCAAATACAGCGGGACAGGGGACTACAATGAGCAGTTCTTC. Protein: CASKYSGTGDYNEQFF.